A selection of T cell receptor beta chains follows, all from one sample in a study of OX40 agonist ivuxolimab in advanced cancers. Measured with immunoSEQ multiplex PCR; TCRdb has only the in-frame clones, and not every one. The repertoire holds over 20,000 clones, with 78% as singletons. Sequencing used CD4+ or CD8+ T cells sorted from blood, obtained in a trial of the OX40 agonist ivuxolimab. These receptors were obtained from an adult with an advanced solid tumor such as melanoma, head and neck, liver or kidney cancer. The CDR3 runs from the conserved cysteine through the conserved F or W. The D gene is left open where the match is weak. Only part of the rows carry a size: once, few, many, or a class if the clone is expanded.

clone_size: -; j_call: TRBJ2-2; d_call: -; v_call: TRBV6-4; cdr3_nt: TGTGCCAGCAGTGACGGGGGCACCGGGGAGCTGTTTTTT; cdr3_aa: CASSDGGTGELFF
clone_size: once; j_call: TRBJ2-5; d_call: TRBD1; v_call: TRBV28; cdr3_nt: TGTGCCAGCAGTTTTGTGGGGACAGGCCCTGGGGGCCCTCAAGAGACCCAGTACTTC; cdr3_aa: CASSFVGTGPGGPQETQYF
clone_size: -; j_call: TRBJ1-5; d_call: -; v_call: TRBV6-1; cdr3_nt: TGTGCCAGCACAGGGCAGTTTAGCAATCAGCCCCAGCATTTT; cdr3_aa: CASTGQFSNQPQHF
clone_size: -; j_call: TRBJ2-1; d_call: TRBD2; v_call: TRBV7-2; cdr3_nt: TGTGCCAGCAGCCTTGTACCTAGCGGGGGGGCGATGTTCTTC; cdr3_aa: CASSLVPSGGAMFF
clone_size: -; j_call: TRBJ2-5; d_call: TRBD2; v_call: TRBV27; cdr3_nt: TGTGCCAGCAGTTCACCTCGGGGGGGGCGCAGAGAGACCCAGTACTTC; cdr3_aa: CASSSPRGGRRETQYF
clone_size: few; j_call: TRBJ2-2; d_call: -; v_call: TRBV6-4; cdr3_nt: TGTGCCAGCAAAGACAGTCACGGGGAGCTGTTTTTT; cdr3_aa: CASKDSHGELFF
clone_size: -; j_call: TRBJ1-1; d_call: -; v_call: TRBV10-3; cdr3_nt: TGTGCCATCAGTCCCCCAGAGCGGACTGAAGCTTTCTTT; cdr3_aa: CAISPPERTEAFF
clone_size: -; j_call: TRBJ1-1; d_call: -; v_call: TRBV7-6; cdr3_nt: TGTGCCAGCAGCCCGAGACCGGAGATGAACACTGAAGCTTTCTTT; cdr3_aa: CASSPRPEMNTEAFF
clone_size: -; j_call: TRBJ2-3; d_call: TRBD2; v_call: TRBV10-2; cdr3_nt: TGCGCCAGCAGTAGCGGGGGAAGCACAGATACGCAGTATTTT; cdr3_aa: CASSSGGSTDTQYF
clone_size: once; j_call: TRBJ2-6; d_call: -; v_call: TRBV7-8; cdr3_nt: TGTGCCAGCAGCTTAGCGGGTCACCTTGGGGCCAACGTCCTGACTTTC; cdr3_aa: CASSLAGHLGANVLTF
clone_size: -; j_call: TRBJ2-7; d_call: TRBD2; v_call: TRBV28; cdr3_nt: TGTGCCAGCAGTACGCGGGGGGCGGAGGGGGACGAGCAGTACTTC; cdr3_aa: CASSTRGAEGDEQYF
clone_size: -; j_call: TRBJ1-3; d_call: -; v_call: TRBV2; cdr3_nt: TGTGCCAGCAGTGGCCCAGGGCCTGGAAACACCATATATTTT; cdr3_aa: CASSGPGPGNTIYF